These 5 T cell receptor beta chains share one sample of origin, sequenced in a study of shared clonotypes between healthy human individuals. Using immunoSEQ multiplex PCR, the repertoire was profiled, and TCRdb retains in-frame clones only, with some absent. The sample records roughly 2 million clones, roughly 94% being singletons. The specimen sequenced was naive CD4+ T cells sorted from blood. Subset reported: CD45RA+ positively selected. These receptors were obtained from a man aged 18 to 29 in good health.

This sequence joins TRBV7-6 and TRBJ2-6, with D tentatively TRBD1 (6 bases). The CDR3 extends over 15 amino acids. Trimming stripped 5 bases from V and 3 bases from J, with 11 bases between. Germline loops: CDR1 SGHVS, CDR2 FNYEAQ. DNA of the CDR3: TGTGCCAGCAGCGGCCACAGGGATGGGGCCAACGTCCTGACTTTC. This encodes CASSGHRDGANVLTF. The full variable domain, in which reference TRBV7-6 and TRBJ2-6 provide the parts outside the CDR3, is GAGVSQSPRYKVTKRGQDVALRCDPISGHVSLYWYRQALGQGPEFLTYFNYEAQQDKSGLPNDRFSAERPEGSISTLTIQRTEQRDSAMYRCASSGHRDGANVLTFGAGSRLTVL.

The V and J genes are TRBV7-2 and TRBJ2-3, with 13 bases fitting TRBD2. This CDR3 has 16 residues. J gave up 6 bases and V 5 bases, and 8 bases lay outside the gene matches. In germline, CDR1 is SGHTA, CDR2 FQGNSA. CDR3 amino acids: CASSPGLAGVGDTQYF. In DNA, the CDR3 is TGTGCCAGCAGCCCTGGACTAGCGGGGGTAGGGGATACGCAGTATTTT. Using reference TRBV7-2 and TRBJ2-3 for the parts outside the CDR3, the full variable domain is GAGVSQSPSNKVTEKGKDVELRCDPISGHTALYWYRQSLGQGLEFLIYFQGNSAPDKSGLPSDRFSAERTGGSVSTLTIQRTQQEDSAVYLCASSPGLAGVGDTQYFGPGTRLTVL.

The sample holds a few counts of this clone. The sample contains more than one DNA sequence encoding this CDR3. This chain uses TRBV27 with TRBJ1-6, with 8 positions matching TRBD1. Germline V gene data show CDR1 as MNHEY and CDR2 as SMNVEV (reference sequence). This CDR3 has 14 amino acids. Unmatched junction bases numbered 2, after V lost 3 bases and J lost 7 bases. The CDR3 nucleotides are TGTGCCAGCAGTTTGGACAGGGCAAATTCACCCCTCCACTTT. It codes for CASSLDRANSPLHF.

The chain links TRBV5-6 to TRBJ2-7, with D unresolved. Germline V gene lookup returns CDR1 SGHDT and CDR2 YYEEEE. V was cut by 3 bases and J by 6 bases, with 13 bases left in between. The CDR3 consists of 13 residues. CDR3 sequence: CASSSTVPGEQYF. For the CDR3, the DNA is TGTGCCAGCAGCTCTACAGTGCCGGGCGAGCAGTACTTC.

The V and J genes are TRBV11-3 and TRBJ2-7; 10 bases match TRBD1. J was trimmed by 6 bases and V by 2 bases; bases with no gene match: 1. The CDR3 contains 13 residues. The germline CDR1 and CDR2 sequences are SGHNT and YENEEA. The CDR3: CASSLRQGAEQYF. In DNA, the CDR3 is TGTGCCAGCAGCTTAAGACAGGGGGCCGAGCAGTACTTC.